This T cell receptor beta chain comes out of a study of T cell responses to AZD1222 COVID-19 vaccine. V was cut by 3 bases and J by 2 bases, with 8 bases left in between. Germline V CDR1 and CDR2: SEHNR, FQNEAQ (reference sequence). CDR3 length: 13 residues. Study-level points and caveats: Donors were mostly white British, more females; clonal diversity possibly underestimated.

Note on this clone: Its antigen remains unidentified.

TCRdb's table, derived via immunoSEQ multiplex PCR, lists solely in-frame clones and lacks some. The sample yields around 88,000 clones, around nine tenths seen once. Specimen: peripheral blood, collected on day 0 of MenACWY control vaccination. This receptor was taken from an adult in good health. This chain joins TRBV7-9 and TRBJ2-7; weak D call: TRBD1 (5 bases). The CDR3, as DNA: TGTGCCAGCAGCTTCCCAGGGACCTACGAGCAGTACTTC. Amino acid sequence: CASSFPGTYEQYF.